This T cell receptor beta chain was profiled in a study of blood T cells in healthy people across ages. Findings and caveats of the study: Strong correlation linked observed beta diversity and percent naive T cells.

The J segment lost 0 bases and the V segment lost 4 bases, leaving 9 bases of the junction unmatched. CDR1 is SGHTA, CDR2 FQGNSA, per germline. The CDR3 runs to 17 residues. Points on this clonotype: Its target is not known.

There were healthy Caucasian individuals from Russia, aged about 6 to 95, serving as donors. A second about 7 to 12 cycle PCR used barcoded and J-beta primers. TCRdb recomputed calls from the 5' RACE reads with MiXCR, one row per CDR3 protein. The table shows 950,000 to 1,200,000 distinct CDR3 sequences, with around two fifths occurring only once. Source material: blood. The sequence was collected from a man younger than 35 in good health. The chain has TRBV7-2 and TRBJ2-4; 7 positions agree with TRBD2. Here the CDR3 DNA reads TGTGCCAGCAGCTCATCGCCTGGGGGGGGAGCCAAAAACATTCAGTACTTC. As protein: CASSSSPGGGAKNIQYF.